Shown below are 17 T cell receptor beta chains from a single sample sequenced in a study of cytomegalovirus exposure and HLA in healthy donors (dated by TCRdb to the late 2010s). Library preparation was by the immunoSEQ multiplex PCR assay. For the multiplex PCR, a mixture combining 60 forward primers for TCR Vbeta segments and 13 reverse primers for TCR Jbeta segments was used. The table comes from immuneACCESS by way of TCRdb, which keeps in-frame sequences with V and J called. Part of the clones is missing from these tables; in studies checked, under half for an unresolved V gene and the rest for unknown reasons. Here the sample has about 210,000 clones; approximately 79% occur a single time. 1.5% to 2% of the sample is in the top ten clones. The sequenced sample consisted of PBMCs. These TCRs come from a male donor in good health and CMV-seronegative.

This chain links TRBV7-2 with TRBJ2-2, with 7 bases that match TRBD1. With V trimmed by 4 bases and J by 3 bases, 8 bases remained unmatched. The CDR3 covers 16 residues. Looked up from germline, CDR1 is SGHTA and CDR2 is FQGNSA. The CDR3 DNA follows: TGTGCCAGCAGCTCCACAGACAGGGTATACACCGGGGAGCTGTTTTTT. As protein: CASSSTDRVYTGELFF.

The J gene is TRBJ2-4, the V gene TRBV7-9; a weak D match, TRBD2 (5 bases). CDR1 is SEHNR and CDR2 is FQNEAQ in the germline V gene (reference sequence). V shed 2 bases and J shed 7 bases, with 18 bases lying between them. CDR3 length: 16 residues. CDR3 in DNA: TGTGCCAGCAGCTTACTAGTCGGGGTAGTTAGGAACATTCAGTACTTC. Its translation: CASSLLVGVVRNIQYF.

This rearrangement joins TRBV9 to TRBJ2-5, with D perhaps TRBD2 (6 bases). CDR1 SGDLS and CDR2 YYNGEE come from the germline V gene. Trimming left V 7 bases short and J 4 bases short, with 17 bases between. The CDR3 length is 14 residues. This CDR3 is CASGTTGTGETQYF. The CDR3 nucleotides are TGTGCCAGCGGAACAACCGGGACTGGAGAGACCCAGTACTTC.

This chain links TRBV5-1 with TRBJ1-1; possibly TRBD1 for D (6 bases). CDR1 and CDR2 from the germline V gene are SGHRS and YFSETQ. The CDR3 runs to 14 residues. The V end lost 0 bases, the J end lost 0 bases, and 6 bases lay between the germline ends. CDR3 nucleotides: TGCGCCAGCAGCTTGGGGGACATGAACACTGAAGCTTTCTTT. This translates into CASSLGDMNTEAFF.

In its sample, this clone was seen once. The chain combines TRBV6-5 with TRBJ1-5; possibly TRBD1 for D (5 bases). Germline assignment: CDR1 MNHEY and CDR2 SVGAGI. The length of the CDR3 is 15 residues. V was shortened by 0 bases and J by 6 bases, with 12 bases between the two germline ends. The CDR3 coding sequence is TGTGCCAGCAGTTACTCAGGGGTTGGGTCTCAGCCCCAGCATTTT. This translates into CASSYSGVGSQPQHF.

The V gene is TRBV4-1, the J gene TRBJ1-3; no reliable D call. The germline V and J ends were trimmed by 2 bases and 3 bases, with 20 bases remaining between them. The CDR3 totals 18 residues. CDR1 and CDR2 from the germline V gene are MGHRA and YSYEKL. The CDR3: CASSQNAPGRNRGNTIYF. The CDR3 nucleotides read TGCGCCAGCAGCCAAAACGCCCCCGGGAGGAATCGTGGAAACACCATATATTTT.

The chain employs TRBV27 and TRBJ2-5; 9 bases align to TRBD2. Trimming at V came to 2 bases and at J to 5 bases, leaving 3 bases not matched to a gene. Germline CDR1 reads MNHEY; CDR2 reads SMNVEV (reference sequence). This CDR3 region has 14 residues. CDR3 nucleotide sequence: TGTGCCAGCAGTTTAATAGCGGGAGAGGAGACCCAGTACTTC. The encoded protein is CASSLIAGEETQYF.

V and J are TRBV30 and TRBJ1-5; D uncertain. V was cut by 0 bases and J by 5 bases, with 8 bases left in between. The CDR3 length is 13 residues. Germline V gene data show CDR1 as GTSNPN and CDR2 as SVGIG (reference sequence). The CDR3 protein is CAWSVVGDQPQHF. CDR3 nucleotides: TGTGCCTGGAGTGTAGTGGGCGATCAGCCCCAGCATTTT.

V is TRBV5-1 and J is TRBJ1-1; TRBD1 matches at 7 bases. With V trimmed by 3 bases and J by 2 bases, 13 bases remained unmatched. The CDR3 is 17 residues long. Germline V gene data show CDR1 as SGHRS and CDR2 as YFSETQ. The CDR3 DNA sequence: TGCGCCAGCAGCTCGTGGGGAAGTGGGACAGCAAACACTGAAGCTTTCTTT. Residues: CASSSWGSGTANTEAFF. Looking up the rest from reference TRBV5-1 and TRBJ1-1 gives the full variable domain: KAGVTQTPRYLIKTRGQQVTLSCSPISGHRSVSWYQQTPGQGLQFLFEYFSETQRNKGNFPGRFSGRQFSNSRSEMNVSTLELGDSALYLCASSSWGSGTANTEAFFGQGTRLTVV.

V usage is TRBV28 and J usage is TRBJ2-7, with 7 bases fitting TRBD2. Germline V gene sequence: CDR1 MDHEN, CDR2 SYDVKM. V trimming: 5 bases; J trimming: 5 bases; junction bases outside the gene matches: 9. The CDR3 loop spans 14 amino acids. The CDR3 loop reads CASSPPRGGDEQYF. The CDR3 bases are TGTGCCAGCAGTCCCCCCCGGGGAGGGGACGAGCAGTACTTC.

The chain recombines TRBV2 with TRBJ1-1; D might be TRBD1 (5 bases). CDR3 length equals 14 residues. In germline, CDR1 is SNHLY, CDR2 FYNNEI. Deletions cut 4 bases from V and 4 bases from J, with 13 bases between. This chain's CDR3 is CASSGSRGITEAFF. The DNA of the CDR3 is TGTGCCAGCAGTGGGTCAAGGGGAATCACTGAAGCTTTCTTT.

The rearrangement uses TRBV5-1 and TRBJ2-7; weak D call: TRBD1 (6 bases). The V end was cut by 6 bases, the J end by 6 bases, with 19 bases between. This CDR3 region has 14 residues. Germline CDR1 SGHRS, CDR2 YFSETQ. CDR3 sequence reads: CASNQGQGNSEQYF. The CDR3 region has the DNA TGCGCCAGCAACCAGGGGCAGGGGAACTCCGAGCAGTACTTC.

This clone came up a few times. The V gene is TRBV5-5, the J gene TRBJ1-2; D remains ambiguous. Germline CDR1 SGHKS, CDR2 YYEKEE (reference sequence). The CDR3 is made up of 13 amino acids. V shed 3 bases and J shed 7 bases, with 13 bases lying between them. This CDR3 reads CASSSSQYGGYTF. The CDR3 DNA sequence: TGTGCCAGCAGCTCAAGTCAGTATGGTGGCTACACCTTC.

CDR3 residues: CASSLTPLQGNQPQHF. The CDR3 region has the DNA TGTGCCAGCAGCCTCACCCCCCTGCAGGGCAATCAGCCCCAGCATTTT. The V and J genes are TRBV2 and TRBJ1-5; unclear D gene. Trimming took off 6 bases at V and 2 bases at J, with 17 bases between the two ends. CDR3 length: 16 residues. Germline assignment: CDR1 SNHLY and CDR2 FYNNEI.

The genes are TRBV4-2 and TRBJ2-2; no firm D call. The germline CDR1 and CDR2 sequences are LGHNA and YNFKEQ. Trimming pared 5 bases from V and 1 base from J, leaving 11 bases between. The CDR3 covers 15 residues. CDR3: CASSSPIQNTGELFF. The CDR3 nucleotides read TGTGCCAGCAGCTCCCCCATTCAGAACACCGGGGAGCTGTTTTTT.

The CDR3: CASSLVWGRRGRSEQYF. Here the CDR3 DNA reads TGTGCCAGCAGCTTAGTATGGGGTCGCCGGGGTAGGTCCGAGCAGTACTTC. The rearrangement joins TRBV7-2 to TRBJ2-5; D is perhaps TRBD2 (5 bases). The DNA end is more similar to TRBJ2-7, so the J call may be wrong. CDR3 length equals 17 residues. Germline V gene sequence: CDR1 SGHTA, CDR2 FQGNSA.

This clone was found once. This chain links TRBV7-2 with TRBJ1-6, with TRBD1 matching over 8 bases. CDR3 length equals 15 residues. Germline CDR1 is SGHTA and CDR2 is FQGNSA. The V and J ends lost 4 bases and 6 bases, in that order; junction bases with no gene match: 5. For the CDR3, the DNA is TGTGCCAGCAGCTCCTGGGGACAGGCTAATTCACCCCTCCACTTT. It yields the protein CASSSWGQANSPLHF. Full variable domain (missing parts from reference TRBV7-2 and TRBJ1-6): GAGVSQSPSNKVTEKGKDVELRCDPISGHTALYWYRQSLGQGLEFLIYFQGNSAPDKSGLPSDRFSAERTGGSVSTLTIQRTQQEDSAVYLCASSSWGQANSPLHFGNGTRLTVT.